The 20 T cell receptor beta chains below all came from one sample that was sequenced in a study of early T cells in non-severe SARS-CoV-2 infection. TCRdb reprocessed the 5' RACE reads with MiXCR, giving one entry per CDR3 protein. The table shows tens of thousands of distinct CDR3 sequences, with 5% to 7.5% occurring only once. The starting material was whole blood, obtained at baseline. These TCRs come from an adult who was a healthcare worker with PCR-confirmed SARS-CoV-2 infection or an uninfected control (not recorded which).

J is TRBJ2-7 and V is TRBV6-6; weak D call: TRBD1 (6 bases). Trimming shortened V by 7 bases and J by 3 bases, and 13 bases separated the two germline ends. CDR3 length: 13 residues. Germline lookup yields CDR1 MNHNY and CDR2 SVGAGI (reference sequence). In DNA form, the CDR3 reads TGTGCCAGCACCGCGGACAGCTTCTACGAGCAGTACTTC. Translated, it gives CASTADSFYEQYF.

This clonotype was found many times. V gene TRBV13 combines with J gene TRBJ1-2; no firm D call. Germline V gene lookup returns CDR1 PRHDT and CDR2 FYEKMQ (reference sequence). The CDR3 is made up of 14 amino acids. Trimming left V 5 bases short and J 4 bases short, with 14 bases between. CDR3: CASSATTRPYGYTF. The CDR3 coding sequence is TGTGCCAGCAGCGCGACCACCAGGCCCTATGGCTACACCTTC.

The chain carries TRBV5-4 and TRBJ2-3, with a possible D match to TRBD2 (6 bases). With 4 bases removed from V and 4 bases from J, the gap between germline ends came to 19 bases. The CDR3 extends over 16 amino acids. CDR1 and CDR2 (germline): SGHNT, YYREEE (reference sequence). CDR3 sequence reads: CASSLRDWRNSDTQYF. The CDR3 bases are TGTGCCAGCAGCCTTAGGGACTGGAGAAACTCAGATACGCAGTATTTT.

This clonotype was recorded many times. The gene calls are TRBV5-1 and TRBJ2-3; D possibly corresponds to TRBD2 (5 bases). This CDR3 contains 15 residues. The germline CDR1 and CDR2 sequences are SGHRS and YFSETQ. The germline V and J ends were trimmed by 0 bases and 5 bases, with 13 bases remaining between them. This chain's CDR3 is CASSLGRGGGDTQYF. DNA of the CDR3: TGCGCCAGCAGCTTGGGACGGGGTGGAGGAGATACGCAGTATTTT.

This clonotype was observed a few times. The chain has TRBV7-3 and TRBJ2-1; no definite D call. This CDR3 has 13 amino acids. Germline V CDR1 and CDR2: SGHTA, FQGTGA. Trimming left V 4 bases short and J 5 bases short, with 9 bases between. The CDR3 here is CASSSDRDNEQFF. CDR3 DNA: TGTGCCAGCAGCTCGGACCGGGACAATGAGCAGTTCTTC.

The V call is TRBV6-2 or TRBV6-3, the J call TRBJ2-1; 7 bases are a match to TRBD2. This CDR3 contains 15 residues. V was clipped by 5 bases and J by 3 bases; unmatched bases: 7. Germline V gene sequence: CDR1 MNHEY, CDR2 SVGEGT. The chain's CDR3 is CASSRWDYRYNEQFF. CDR3 in DNA: TGTGCCAGCAGTCGGTGGGACTACCGCTACAATGAGCAGTTCTTC.

In its sample, this clonotype was seen many times. This chain joins TRBV4-3 and TRBJ2-7; D is uncertain. CDR1 and CDR2 from the germline V gene are LGHNA and YSLEER. V gave up 0 bases and J gave up 2 bases, with 8 bases separating them. The CDR3 is 14 amino acids. For the CDR3, the DNA is TGCGCCAGCAGCCAAGAGCTTCAGACCTACGAGCAGTACTTC. Translated, it gives CASSQELQTYEQYF.

This clonotype was picked up many times. V gene TRBV18 combines with J gene TRBJ2-7; D remains ambiguous. CDR1 and CDR2 from the germline V gene are KGHSH and LQKENI. The CDR3 runs 13 residues. V was trimmed by 6 bases and J by 6 bases, leaving 15 bases between them. CDR3 sequence: CASSRLGLSEQYF. In DNA, the CDR3 is TGTGCCAGCTCCCGCCTCGGCTTGAGCGAGCAGTACTTC.

This clonotype appeared many times. CDR3 coding DNA: TGCAGCACTGCGGGGGGCCACTCCTACGAGCAGTACTTC. As protein: CSTAGGHSYEQYF. This chain joins TRBV29-1 and TRBJ2-7, with 8 bases aligning to TRBD2. The germline gives CDR1 SQVTM, CDR2 ANQGSEA. The V and J ends lost 8 bases and 0 bases, in that order; junction bases with no gene match: 6. CDR3 size: 13 residues.

The sample holds a few counts of this clonotype. The J gene is TRBJ2-3, the V gene TRBV11-2; no clear D. The CDR3 consists of 13 residues. V was trimmed by 5 bases and J by 6 bases, leaving 12 bases between them. Germline-derived CDR1 and CDR2 are SGHAT and FQNNGV. CDR3 region: CASSPPVRDTQYF. Here the CDR3 DNA reads TGTGCCAGCAGCCCCCCGGTTCGGGATACGCAGTATTTT.

This clonotype was seen only a few times. The chain uses TRBV10-2 and TRBJ2-7; 11 bases fit TRBD2. Germline V gene lookup returns CDR1 WSHSY and CDR2 SAAADI. After removal of 10 bases from V and 1 base from J, the junction contained 3 bases not matched to a gene. This CDR3 contains 13 residues. The CDR3 region has the DNA TGCGCCACCCGGACTAGCGGGTCCTACGAGCAGTACTTC. Translating it yields CATRTSGSYEQYF.

The gene calls are TRBV28 and TRBJ2-2, with 8 bases identical to TRBD1. V trimming: 10 bases; J trimming: 4 bases; junction bases outside the gene matches: 8. The CDR3 sequence is 14 residues long. Germline CDR1 and CDR2: MDHEN and SYDVKM. The CDR3 coding sequence is TGTGCCACCGATCGACAGGGGAGCACCGGGGAGCTGTTTTTT. This encodes CATDRQGSTGELFF.

The rearrangement uses TRBV20-1 and TRBJ1-1; D ambiguous. Trimming left V 3 bases short and J 1 base short, with 12 bases between. Germline loops: CDR1 DFQATT, CDR2 SNEGSKA (reference sequence). CDR3 size: 14 residues. This chain's CDR3 is CSARGSFRNTEAFF. CDR3 coding DNA: TGCAGTGCTAGGGGGTCTTTTAGGAACACTGAAGCTTTCTTT.

This rearrangement joins TRBV2 to TRBJ1-5; the D is unclear. Germline lookup yields CDR1 SNHLY and CDR2 FYNNEI. V shed 4 bases and J shed 8 bases, with 6 bases lying between them. The CDR3 totals 11 residues. CDR3 nucleotides: TGTGCCAGCAGTGGCGCGGAGCCCCAGCATTTT. Protein product: CASSGAEPQHF.

About this clonotype: This may come from a read error, since a much larger clone is one base off. It is likely a read error, because the conserved phenylalanine at the end of the CDR3 is missing. The chain has TRBV7-8 and TRBJ2-7; D is unclear. The V gene's germline CDR1 is SGHVS and CDR2 FQNEAQ. CDR3 size: 14 residues. Trimming stripped 2 bases from V and 3 bases from J, with 11 bases between. This CDR3 is CASSLFGRNYEQYL. For the CDR3, the DNA is TGTGCCAGCAGCTTATTCGGCAGGAACTACGAGCAGTACCTC.

This clonotype was counted ten times or more. The chain recombines TRBV6-2 or TRBV6-3 with TRBJ2-7; 7 bases align to TRBD2. V was clipped by 6 bases and J by 5 bases; unmatched bases: 7. The CDR3 loop spans 13 amino acids. CDR1 MNHEY and CDR2 SVGEGT come from the germline V gene. The CDR3 protein is CASRASGENEQYF. As DNA, the CDR3 is TGTGCCAGCAGGGCAAGCGGGGAGAACGAGCAGTACTTC.

The table lists this clonotype with many counts. V usage is TRBV20-1 and J usage is TRBJ2-4; D gene uncertain. Trimming took 4 bases from V and 1 from J, leaving 14 bases between them. Germline V gene sequence: CDR1 DFQATT, CDR2 SNEGSKA (reference sequence). The CDR3 loop spans 15 amino acids. The chain's CDR3 is CSATRAPSAKNIQYF. In DNA, the CDR3 is TGCAGTGCTACACGGGCTCCTTCGGCCAAAAACATTCAGTACTTC.

This clonotype was seen once. This sequence joins TRBV7-2 and TRBJ2-1, with 8 bases that match TRBD2. In germline, CDR1 is SGHTA, CDR2 FQGNSA. V dropped 3 bases and J dropped 3; count of bases not matched to a gene: 7. The CDR3 runs 16 residues. The CDR3 is CASSFFSGVLYNEQFF. CDR3 nucleotides: TGTGCCAGCAGCTTCTTTAGCGGGGTACTCTACAATGAGCAGTTCTTC.

The sample holds many counts of this clonotype. CDR3 sequence reads: CASSYSGGLTTTDTQYF. The CDR3 bases are TGTGCCAGCAGTTACTCAGGCGGCCTGACAACCACAGATACGCAGTATTTT. This rearrangement joins TRBV6-5 to TRBJ2-3, with no clear D. The CDR3 runs to 17 residues. Germline assignment: CDR1 MNHEY and CDR2 SVGAGI. Trimming took off 0 bases at V and 2 bases at J, with 15 bases between the two ends.

In its sample, this clonotype was seen many times. The chain joins TRBV4-2 to TRBJ2-1, with D tentatively TRBD1 or TRBD2 (6 bases each). This CDR3 comprises 16 residues. Germline loops: CDR1 LGHNA, CDR2 YNFKEQ. Between the trimmed V and J ends, which lost 1 base and 8 bases, there was a span of 18 bases. In nucleotides, the CDR3 is TGTGCCAGCAGCCAAGGAGAGCTAGGGGGGTCAGATGAGCAGTTCTTC. Amino acids: CASSQGELGGSDEQFF.